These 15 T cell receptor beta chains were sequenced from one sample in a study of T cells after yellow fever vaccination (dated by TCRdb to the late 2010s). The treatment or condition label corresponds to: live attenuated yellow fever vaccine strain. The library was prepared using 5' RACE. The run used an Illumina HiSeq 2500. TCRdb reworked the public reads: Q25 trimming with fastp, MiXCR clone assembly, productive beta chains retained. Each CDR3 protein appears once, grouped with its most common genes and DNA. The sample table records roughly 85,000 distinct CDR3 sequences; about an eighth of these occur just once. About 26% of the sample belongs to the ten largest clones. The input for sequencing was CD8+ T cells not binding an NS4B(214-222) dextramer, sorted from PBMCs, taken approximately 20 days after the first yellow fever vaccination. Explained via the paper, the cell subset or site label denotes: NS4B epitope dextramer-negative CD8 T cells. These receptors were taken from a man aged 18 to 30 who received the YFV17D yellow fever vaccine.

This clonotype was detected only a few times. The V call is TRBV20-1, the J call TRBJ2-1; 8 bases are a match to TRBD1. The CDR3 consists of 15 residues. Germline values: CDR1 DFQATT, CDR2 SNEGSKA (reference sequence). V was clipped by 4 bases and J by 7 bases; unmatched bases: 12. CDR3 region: CSATRQGRSPNEQFF. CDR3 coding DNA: TGCAGTGCTACGAGACAGGGGAGGTCCCCTAATGAGCAGTTCTTC.

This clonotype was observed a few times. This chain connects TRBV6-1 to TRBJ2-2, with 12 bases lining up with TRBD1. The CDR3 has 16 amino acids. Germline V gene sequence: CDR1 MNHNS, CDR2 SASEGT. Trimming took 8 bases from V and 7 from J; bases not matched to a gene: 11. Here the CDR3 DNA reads TGTGCCAGCCGAACGCGGGACAGGGGGCGAATCGGGGAGCTGTTTTTT. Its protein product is CASRTRDRGRIGELFF.

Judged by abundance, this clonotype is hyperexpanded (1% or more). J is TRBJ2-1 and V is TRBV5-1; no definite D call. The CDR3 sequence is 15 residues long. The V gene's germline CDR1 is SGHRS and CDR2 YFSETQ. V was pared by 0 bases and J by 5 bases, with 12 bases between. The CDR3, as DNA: TGCGCCAGCAGCTTGGACGAGCCTACCGACAATGAGCAGTTCTTC. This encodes CASSLDEPTDNEQFF.

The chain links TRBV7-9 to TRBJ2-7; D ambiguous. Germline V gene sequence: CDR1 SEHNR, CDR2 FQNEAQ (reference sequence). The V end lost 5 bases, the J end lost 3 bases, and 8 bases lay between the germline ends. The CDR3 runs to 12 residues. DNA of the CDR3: TGTGCCAGCAGCCGCCGGCTCTACGAGCAGTACTTC. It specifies CASSRRLYEQYF.

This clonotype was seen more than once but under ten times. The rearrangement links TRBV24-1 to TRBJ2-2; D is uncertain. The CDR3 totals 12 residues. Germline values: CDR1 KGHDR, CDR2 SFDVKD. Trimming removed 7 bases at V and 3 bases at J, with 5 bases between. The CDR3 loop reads CATRTDTGELFF. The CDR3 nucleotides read TGTGCCACCAGAACAGACACCGGGGAGCTGTTTTTT.

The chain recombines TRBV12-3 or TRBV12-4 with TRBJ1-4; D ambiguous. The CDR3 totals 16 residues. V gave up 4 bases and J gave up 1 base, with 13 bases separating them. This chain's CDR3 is CASSSSEGVTNEKLFF. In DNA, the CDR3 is TGTGCCAGCAGTTCTTCTGAAGGTGTAACTAATGAAAAACTGTTTTTT.

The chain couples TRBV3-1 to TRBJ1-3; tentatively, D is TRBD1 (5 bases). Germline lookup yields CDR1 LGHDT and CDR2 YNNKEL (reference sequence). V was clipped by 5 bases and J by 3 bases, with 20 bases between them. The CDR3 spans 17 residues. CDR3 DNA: TGTGCCAGCAGCTCCTTCCGTCAGGGACCCTATGGAAACACCATATATTTT. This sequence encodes CASSSFRQGPYGNTIYF. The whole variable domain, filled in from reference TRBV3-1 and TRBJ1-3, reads DTAVSQTPKYLVTQMGNDKSIKCEQNLGHDTMYWYKQDSKKFLKIMFSYNNKELIINETVPNRFSPKSPDKAHLNLHINSLELGDSAVYFCASSSFRQGPYGNTIYFGEGSWLTVV.

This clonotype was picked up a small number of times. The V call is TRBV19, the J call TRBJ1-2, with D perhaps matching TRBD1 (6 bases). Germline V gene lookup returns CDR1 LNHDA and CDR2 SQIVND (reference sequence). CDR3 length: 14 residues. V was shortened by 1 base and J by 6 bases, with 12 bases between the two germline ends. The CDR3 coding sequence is TGTGCCAGTAGTATAGGTTGGACAGAGAATGGCTACACCTTC. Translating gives CASSIGWTENGYTF.

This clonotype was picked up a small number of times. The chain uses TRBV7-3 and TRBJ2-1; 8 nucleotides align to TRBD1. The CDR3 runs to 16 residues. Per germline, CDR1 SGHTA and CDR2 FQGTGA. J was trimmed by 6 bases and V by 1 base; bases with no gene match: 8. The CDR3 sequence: CASSLIGTGASNEQFF. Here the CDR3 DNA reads TGTGCCAGCAGCTTAATTGGGACAGGTGCTTCCAATGAGCAGTTCTTC.

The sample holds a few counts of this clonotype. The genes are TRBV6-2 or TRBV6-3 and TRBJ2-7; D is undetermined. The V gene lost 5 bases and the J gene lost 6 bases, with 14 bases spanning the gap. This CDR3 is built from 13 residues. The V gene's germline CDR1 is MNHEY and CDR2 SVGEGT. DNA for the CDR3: TGTGCCAGCAGTCTTACCCCGAGTAGCGAGCAGTACGTC. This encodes CASSLTPSSEQYV.

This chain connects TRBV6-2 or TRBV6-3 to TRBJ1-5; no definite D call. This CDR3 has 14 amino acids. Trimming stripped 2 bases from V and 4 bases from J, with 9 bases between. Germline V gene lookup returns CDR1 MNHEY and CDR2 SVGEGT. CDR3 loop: CASSYNSENQPQHF. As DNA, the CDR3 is TGTGCCAGCAGTTACAACAGCGAAAATCAGCCCCAGCATTTT.

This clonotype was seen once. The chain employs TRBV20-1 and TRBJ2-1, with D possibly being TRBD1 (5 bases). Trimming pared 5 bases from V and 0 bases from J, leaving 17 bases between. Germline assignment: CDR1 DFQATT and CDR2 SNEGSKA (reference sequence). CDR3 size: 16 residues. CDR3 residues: CSAPEVGPNSYNEQFF. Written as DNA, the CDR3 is TGCAGTGCTCCCGAGGTGGGGCCTAACTCCTACAATGAGCAGTTCTTC.

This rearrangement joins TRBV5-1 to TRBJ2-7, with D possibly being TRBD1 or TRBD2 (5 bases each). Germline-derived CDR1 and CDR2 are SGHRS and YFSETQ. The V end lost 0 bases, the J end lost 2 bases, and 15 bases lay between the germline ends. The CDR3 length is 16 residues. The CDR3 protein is CASSLAVVGDPYEQYF. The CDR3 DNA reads TGCGCCAGCAGCTTGGCCGTAGTAGGGGACCCCTACGAGCAGTACTTC.

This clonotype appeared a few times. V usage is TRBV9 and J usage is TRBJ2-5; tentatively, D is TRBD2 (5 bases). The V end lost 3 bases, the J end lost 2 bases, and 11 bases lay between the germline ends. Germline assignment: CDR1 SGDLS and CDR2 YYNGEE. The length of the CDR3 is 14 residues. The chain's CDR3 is CASSGSGTQETQYF. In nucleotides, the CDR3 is TGTGCCAGCAGCGGAAGCGGAACGCAAGAGACCCAGTACTTC.

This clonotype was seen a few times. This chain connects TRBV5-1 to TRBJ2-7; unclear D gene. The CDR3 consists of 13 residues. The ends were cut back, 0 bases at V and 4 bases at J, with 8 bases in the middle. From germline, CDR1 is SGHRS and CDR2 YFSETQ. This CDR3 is CASSLDPGYEQYF. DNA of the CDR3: TGCGCCAGCAGCTTGGACCCGGGTTACGAGCAGTACTTC. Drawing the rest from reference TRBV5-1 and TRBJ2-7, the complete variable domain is KAGVTQTPRYLIKTRGQQVTLSCSPISGHRSVSWYQQTPGQGLQFLFEYFSETQRNKGNFPGRFSGRQFSNSRSEMNVSTLELGDSALYLCASSLDPGYEQYFGPGTRLTVT.